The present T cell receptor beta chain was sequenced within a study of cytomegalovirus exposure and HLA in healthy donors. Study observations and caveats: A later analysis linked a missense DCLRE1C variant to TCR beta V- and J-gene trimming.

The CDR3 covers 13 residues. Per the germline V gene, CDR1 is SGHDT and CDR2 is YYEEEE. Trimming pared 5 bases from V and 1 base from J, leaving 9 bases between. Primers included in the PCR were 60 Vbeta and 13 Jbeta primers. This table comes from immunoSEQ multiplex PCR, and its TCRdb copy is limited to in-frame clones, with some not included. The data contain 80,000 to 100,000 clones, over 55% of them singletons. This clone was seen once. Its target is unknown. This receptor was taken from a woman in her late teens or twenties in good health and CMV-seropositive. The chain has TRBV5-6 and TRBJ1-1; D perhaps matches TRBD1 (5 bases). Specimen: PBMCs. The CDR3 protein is CASSPGGNTEAFF. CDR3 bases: TGTGCCAGCAGTCCCGGGGGGAACACTGAAGCTTTCTTT.